What follows are 23 T cell receptor beta chains derived from one specimen sequenced in a study of CXCR3-negative and CXCR3-positive naive CD8 T cells. Broader study findings: Hydrophobicity was higher for TRB CDR3s found in CXCR3-positive naive cells than in CXCR3-negative naive cells.

Their recognized antigens are unknown. The authors made the TRB cDNA libraries by 5' RACE using UMI labels. For each CDR3 protein, TCRdb gives one entry from its re-call of the 5' RACE reads, without DNA. The table lists 150,000 to 180,000 distinct CDR3 sequences. Sequenced material: naive CXCR3+ CD8+ T cells from blood. Subset: CD45RO-CCR7+CD27+CD95- naive CD8+ T cells expressing CXCR3 (TNR3+). The receptors originated from a human donor in good health. Some clones in this sample may be carry-over from other donors' samples.

The V and J genes are TRBV9 and TRBJ2-7; as DNA is missing, the TRBD1 call by TCRdb cannot be tested. Per germline, CDR1 SGDLS and CDR2 YYNGEE. This CDR3 spans 15 amino acids. The CDR3 spells CASSVAGQPTYEQYF.

The chain is built from TRBV5-6 and TRBJ2-1; lacking DNA, the TRBD1 call made by TCRdb goes unchecked. The CDR3 contains 17 residues. Germline V gene lookup returns CDR1 SGHDT and CDR2 YYEEEE. Here the CDR3 reads CASSSARDGLNYNEQFF.

The genes are TRBV7-9 and TRBJ1-5; TCRdb proposes TRBD1, but this gene call is untestable without DNA. CDR1 SEHNR and CDR2 FQNEAQ come from the germline V gene (reference sequence). CDR3 length: 15 residues. The chain's CDR3 is CASSLEGASNQPQHF.

CDR3: CASSESAGTRYEQYF. This rearrangement joins TRBV10-1 to TRBJ2-7; TCRdb's D gene call, TRBD1, goes unchecked for lack of DNA. The CDR3 consists of 15 residues. Germline CDR1 is WNHNN and CDR2 is SYGVQD (reference sequence).

The chain joins TRBV28 to TRBJ2-7. The germline CDR1 and CDR2 sequences are MDHEN and SYDVKM. The CDR3 has 13 residues. CDR3 region: CASSFIQYYEQYF.

The CDR3 sequence: CASSFWDQETQYF. The chain employs TRBV27 and TRBJ2-5. This CDR3 has 13 residues. Germline V gene lookup returns CDR1 MNHEY and CDR2 SMNVEV (reference sequence).

The chain carries TRBV20-1 and TRBJ2-7. The germline V gene has CDR1 DFQATT and CDR2 SNEGSKA (reference sequence). This CDR3 has 12 amino acids. This chain's CDR3 is CSARDLVYEQYF.

This chain uses TRBV4-2 with TRBJ1-4. CDR3 length: 17 amino acids. Germline V gene sequence: CDR1 LGHNA, CDR2 YNFKEQ. The CDR3 sequence: CASSQDLGGLLGEKLFF.

This chain uses TRBV9 with TRBJ1-2; there is no DNA to check the TCRdb D call of TRBD1. CDR3 length: 20 amino acids. Germline V gene data show CDR1 as SGDLS and CDR2 as YYNGEE. The CDR3 spells CASSVFVGSGQGIDNYGYTF. The full variable domain, rest sourced from reference TRBV9 and TRBJ1-2, is DSGVTQTPKHLITATGQRVTLRCSPRSGDLSVYWYQQSLDQGLQFLIQYYNGEERAKGNILERFSAQQFPDLHSELNLSSLELGDSALYFCASSVFVGSGQGIDNYGYTFGSGTRLTVV.

This chain joins TRBV7-6 and TRBJ1-2; TCRdb's assignment of TRBD1 cannot be checked, as there is no DNA. Germline V CDR1 and CDR2: SGHVS, FNYEAQ. CDR3 length: 12 residues. Here the CDR3 reads CASSLDGKGYTF.

The genes are TRBV7-3 and TRBJ2-3; with no DNA, the TCRdb D assignment of TRBD2 cannot be verified. The CDR3 has 16 amino acids. Per germline, CDR1 SGHTA and CDR2 FQGTGA. CDR3 amino acids: CASSLIGGTSTDTQYF.

The chain uses TRBV5-4 and TRBJ2-3; TCRdb returns TRBD1, unconfirmable since there is no DNA. The CDR3 is 15 amino acids. From germline, CDR1 is SGHNT and CDR2 YYREEE (reference sequence). The CDR3 region is CASSPWTGSGDTQYF. Full variable domain (outside the CDR3, taken from reference TRBV5-4 and TRBJ2-3): ETGVTQSPTHLIKTRGQQVTLRCSSQSGHNTVSWYQQALGQGPQFIFQYYREEENGRGNFPPRFSGLQFPNYSSELNVNALELDDSALYLCASSPWTGSGDTQYFGPGTRLTVL.

V and J are TRBV12-3 or TRBV12-4 and TRBJ2-7; TCRdb picks TRBD1, but there is no DNA to check that call. There are 14 residues in the CDR3. CDR3 loop: CASSYDRSIYEQYF.

V usage is TRBV28 and J usage is TRBJ2-3. Looked up from germline, CDR1 is MDHEN and CDR2 is SYDVKM. This CDR3 is 12 amino acids long. The CDR3 loop is CASSLSRDTQYF.

CDR3 residues: CASSLVDSEELFF. The chain couples TRBV5-6 to TRBJ2-2. Germline V CDR1 and CDR2: SGHDT, YYEEEE. The CDR3 consists of 13 residues. The full variable domain, with the rest looked up from reference TRBV5-6 and TRBJ2-2, is DAGVTQSPTHLIKTRGQQVTLRCSPKSGHDTVSWYQQALGQGPQFIFQYYEEEERQRGNFPDRFSGHQFPNYSSELNVNALLLGDSALYLCASSLVDSEELFFGEGSRLTVL.

The gene calls are TRBV20-1 and TRBJ1-5; TCRdb designates TRBD1, a call that cannot be tested without DNA. CDR1 and CDR2 (germline): DFQATT, SNEGSKA (reference sequence). The CDR3 covers 14 residues. Here the CDR3 reads CSAKMAGVDQPQHF.

The chain links TRBV20-1 to TRBJ2-1; TCRdb picks TRBD2, but there is no DNA to check that call. Germline CDR1 is DFQATT and CDR2 is SNEGSKA (reference sequence). The CDR3 contains 16 residues. CDR3 sequence: CSATLLAGGAGNEQFF.

The chain links TRBV20-1 to TRBJ2-1; TCRdb lists TRBD2, though no DNA is available to test this call. This CDR3 contains 13 residues. Germline CDR1 reads DFQATT; CDR2 reads SNEGSKA (reference sequence). This CDR3 is CSAILPNYNEQFF.

J is TRBJ2-1 and V is TRBV20-1; with no DNA, the TCRdb D assignment of TRBD2 cannot be verified. Germline V gene data show CDR1 as DFQATT and CDR2 as SNEGSKA (reference sequence). This CDR3 contains 15 residues. The CDR3 protein is CSAREGLRTYNEQFF.

The chain employs TRBV28 and TRBJ1-3; TCRdb calls TRBD1, which cannot be checked without DNA. The CDR3 loop spans 14 amino acids. Germline V gene sequence: CDR1 MDHEN, CDR2 SYDVKM. The CDR3 is CASSLTASGNTIYF.

The chain is built from TRBV28 and TRBJ2-1; as DNA is missing, the TRBD1 call by TCRdb cannot be tested. The CDR3 has 14 amino acids. Germline CDR1 reads MDHEN; CDR2 reads SYDVKM. This chain's CDR3 is CASSPGGPGAEQFF.

The chain carries TRBV5-1 and TRBJ1-6. Germline V gene data show CDR1 as SGHRS and CDR2 as YFSETQ. The CDR3 covers 15 residues. The CDR3: CASSLDQNYNSPLHF.

This chain joins TRBV30 and TRBJ1-1; TCRdb's D call, TRBD1, is unchecked because there is no DNA. This CDR3 contains 16 residues. Germline-derived CDR1 and CDR2 are GTSNPN and SVGIG (reference sequence). The CDR3 sequence: CAWSEGGFGLNTEAFF.